This TCR beta chain was profiled in a study of regulatory T cells in long-lasting Graves disease. Investigators prepared the TCR beta libraries by applying iRepertoire HTBI primers and Arm-PCR of CDR3 regions. TCRdb ran MiXCR on the multiplex PCR reads and lists one entry per CDR3 protein. The repertoire holds under 800,000 distinct CDR3 sequences, roughly 15% seen once, with under 20% in the top ten. This clonotype was detected ten times or more. Germline V gene data show CDR1 as SQVTM and CDR2 as ANQGSEA. This CDR3 region has 13 residues. V was pared by 4 bases and J by 1 base, with 3 bases of the junction left unmatched. Regarding time point: newly diagnosed GD, antithyroid drugs for less than 3 months. From RNA extracted from PBMCs, the TCR library was made. Enrollment of patients was through an endocrinology department in Xi'an, China. These data are also associated with another study on T cells in Graves' hyperthyroidism and ophthalmopathy. That paper adds: Most thyroid-expanded clonotypes above 0.001 were also found in blood. The model predicted ophthalmopathy a median roughly 6.3 months before onset.

The receptor's source is a young woman with Graves disease. This rearrangement joins TRBV29-1 to TRBJ1-1, with 7 nucleotides matching TRBD1. Sequenced here: peripheral blood mononuclear cells (PBMCs), sampled at new diagnosis, from a patient treated with antithyroid drugs. CDR3 residues: CSVVTGENTEAFF. The CDR3 DNA is TGCAGCGTTGTTACAGGGGAGAACACTGAAGCTTTCTTT.